A single sample is the source of the 31 T cell receptor beta chains below, sequenced in a study of shared clonotypes between healthy human individuals. Clones were sequenced by immunoSEQ multiplex PCR, and TCRdb holds only the in-frame ones, with some missing. Found here are 1,500,000 or so clones, around 97% of them singletons; the top ten hold over 1%. Sequences were obtained from naive CD4+ T cells sorted from blood. Subset meaning: CD45RA+ positively selected. Receptors were obtained from a man younger than 40 in good health.

V usage is TRBV11-3 and J usage is TRBJ2-7; D may correspond to TRBD1 or TRBD2 (6 bases each). The CDR3 has 15 amino acids. Trimming removed 1 base at V and 3 bases at J, with 13 bases between. Looked up from germline, CDR1 is SGHNT and CDR2 is YENEEA. The DNA for the CDR3 is TGTGCCAGCAGCTTAGCTGAGGGGGGACTCTACGAGCAGTACTTC. Protein sequence: CASSLAEGGLYEQYF.

V usage is TRBV21-1 and J usage is TRBJ1-3. TRBV21-1 is deemed a pseudogene. The CDR3 runs 17 residues. The CDR3 loop is CASSYRDSGTRGNTIYF. CDR3 DNA sequence: TGTGCCAGCAGCTACCGGGACTCCGGGACGCGAGGAAACACCATATATTTT.

The chain recombines TRBV6-1 with TRBJ2-1, with unresolved D. The CDR3 contains 11 residues. V lost 0 bases, J lost 9 bases, and 3 bases lay in between. From germline, CDR1 is MNHNS and CDR2 SASEGT. This CDR3 reads CASSEAFEQFF. DNA of the CDR3: TGTGCCAGCAGTGAAGCATTTGAGCAGTTCTTC.

The chain carries TRBV4-1 and TRBJ2-1, with TRBD2 matching over 12 bases. The V gene end was trimmed by 4 bases and the J gene end by 10 bases; junction bases not matched to a gene: 5. The CDR3 consists of 14 residues. From germline, CDR1 is MGHRA and CDR2 YSYEKL. CDR3 bases: TGCGCCAGCAGCCGACTAGCGGGAGTAAGGGAGCAGTTCTTC. Protein sequence: CASSRLAGVREQFF.

The chain joins TRBV9 to TRBJ2-3, with 7 bases identical to TRBD1. The CDR3 covers 16 residues. Trimming cost V 0 bases and J 2 bases; bases outside gene matches: 6. In germline, CDR1 is SGDLS, CDR2 YYNGEE. The DNA of the CDR3 is TGTGCCAGCAGCGTAGTGGGACAGCGAGACACAGATACGCAGTATTTT. Protein sequence: CASSVVGQRDTDTQYF.

V gene TRBV5-4 combines with J gene TRBJ2-3, with 8 positions matching TRBD2. The germline CDR1 and CDR2 sequences are SGHNT and YYREEE (reference sequence). The J segment lost 3 bases and the V segment lost 4 bases, leaving 7 bases of the junction unmatched. The CDR3 loop spans 15 amino acids. The CDR3 loop reads CASSPAAGGTDTQYF. The DNA for the CDR3 is TGTGCCAGCAGCCCTGCGGCGGGAGGTACAGATACGCAGTATTTT. Complete variable domain (other parts from reference TRBV5-4 and TRBJ2-3): ETGVTQSPTHLIKTRGQQVTLRCSSQSGHNTVSWYQQALGQGPQFIFQYYREEENGRGNFPPRFSGLQFPNYSSELNVNALELDDSALYLCASSPAAGGTDTQYFGPGTRLTVL.

The V call is TRBV27, the J call TRBJ2-7; maybe TRBD1 (5 bases). The length of the CDR3 is 16 residues. With 0 bases removed from V and 0 bases from J, the gap between germline ends came to 12 bases. Germline V gives CDR1 MNHEY, CDR2 SMNVEV (reference sequence). The DNA for the CDR3 is TGTGCCAGCAGTTTATCTTGGCAGGGTGGCTCCTACGAGCAGTACTTC. Its protein is CASSLSWQGGSYEQYF.

The CDR3, as DNA: TGCGCCAGCAGCCAAGACGGCAGGGGGTTTGAAAAACTGTTTTTT. This codes for CASSQDGRGFEKLFF. This chain connects TRBV4-1 to TRBJ1-4, with 7 bases lining up with TRBD1. The CDR3 sequence is 15 residues long. The junction had 5 bases not matched to a gene; V was cut back by 0 bases and J by 7 bases. Germline CDR1 MGHRA, CDR2 YSYEKL.

The V call is TRBV10-1, the J call TRBJ2-1; weak D call: TRBD2 (5 bases). Germline V gives CDR1 WNHNN, CDR2 SYGVQD (reference sequence). Trimming left V 3 bases short and J 8 bases short, with 17 bases between. The CDR3 contains 15 residues. CDR3 DNA sequence: TGCGCCAGCAGTGATAGAGGGTTTGTTAGGGATGAGCAGTTCTTC. Translating it yields CASSDRGFVRDEQFF.

On this clone itself: Other DNA sequences from this sample encode an identical CDR3 as well. The chain carries TRBV4-1 and TRBJ2-1; 13 bases line up with TRBD2. Germline-derived CDR1 and CDR2 are MGHRA and YSYEKL. This CDR3 is built from 15 residues. Germline trimming cut 1 base from V and 8 bases from J; bases unmatched to any gene: 2. CDR3 sequence: CASSQGLAGGYEQFF. The CDR3, as DNA: TGCGCCAGCAGCCAAGGACTAGCGGGAGGCTATGAGCAGTTCTTC.

In this sample, this clone turned up a few times. The CDR3 DNA follows: TGTGCCAGCAGGCAGGAGGGTGGCTACACCTTC. It codes for CASRQEGGYTF. This rearrangement joins TRBV9 to TRBJ1-2, with D unresolved. Germline-derived CDR1 and CDR2 are SGDLS and YYNGEE. The CDR3 consists of 11 residues. Trimming took off 5 bases at V and 7 bases at J, with 9 bases between the two ends.

This sequence joins TRBV19 and TRBJ1-1; D is possibly TRBD1 (6 bases). The ends were cut back, 5 bases at V and 7 bases at J, with 14 bases in the middle. The CDR3 is 13 amino acids. The germline CDR1 and CDR2 sequences are LNHDA and SQIVND (reference sequence). The DNA for the CDR3 is TGTGCCAGTAGTGCCCACAGGGTGGGTGAAGCTTTCTTT. This encodes CASSAHRVGEAFF. Full variable domain (rest looked up from reference TRBV19 and TRBJ1-1): DGGITQSPKYLFRKEGQNVTLSCEQNLNHDAMYWYRQDPGQGLRLIYYSQIVNDFQKGDIAEGYSVSREKKESFPLTVTSAQKNPTAFYLCASSAHRVGEAFFGQGTRLTVV.

The CDR3 region has the DNA TGCGCCAGCAGCGAGGACAGGGGGCGGAACTATGGCTACACCTTC. As protein: CASSEDRGRNYGYTF. V is TRBV5-1 and J is TRBJ1-2, with 11 positions matching TRBD1. Germline trimming cut 4 bases from V and 2 bases from J; bases unmatched to any gene: 4. This CDR3 has 15 residues. CDR1 and CDR2 from the germline V gene are SGHRS and YFSETQ.

The rearrangement joins TRBV28 to TRBJ2-3; 11 bases align to TRBD2. Per the germline V gene, CDR1 is MDHEN and CDR2 is SYDVKM. The ends lost 2 bases at V and 1 base at J; junction bases unmatched: 8. CDR3 length: 18 amino acids. The DNA of the CDR3 is TGTGCCAGCAGTTTAGGCCTAGCGGGGGGAAGGGGCACAGATACGCAGTATTTT. It encodes CASSLGLAGGRGTDTQYF.

This clone was seen a single time. For the CDR3, the DNA is TGTGCCAGCAAGCCGCCCCTTGATCCGGCAGAAAACAATGAGCAGTTCTTC. Protein sequence: CASKPPLDPAENNEQFF. This chain joins TRBV2 and TRBJ2-1, with D hard to call. Trimming removed 7 bases at V and 5 bases at J, with 24 bases between. CDR1 is SNHLY and CDR2 is FYNNEI in the germline V gene. The CDR3 contains 17 residues.

The chain recombines TRBV7-9 with TRBJ2-1, with 8 bases fitting TRBD2. The germline V gene encodes CDR1 SEHNR and CDR2 FQNEAQ (reference sequence). The CDR3 covers 17 residues. With 5 bases clipped from V and 0 bases from J, the junction kept 9 bases outside the gene matches. The CDR3 DNA is TGTGCCAGCAGCGTACGGGGGGGCTTAAGCTCCTACAATGAGCAGTTCTTC. This codes for CASSVRGGLSSYNEQFF.

The genes are TRBV5-6 and TRBJ2-7; D uncertain. CDR3 length: 15 amino acids. The V gene lost 2 bases and the J gene lost 2 bases, with 14 bases spanning the gap. Germline CDR1 SGHDT, CDR2 YYEEEE. The chain's CDR3 is CASSFLSDRTYEQYF. DNA for the CDR3: TGTGCCAGCAGCTTCTTGTCGGACCGAACCTACGAGCAGTACTTC.

The V call is TRBV14, the J call TRBJ2-1; 11 nucleotides align to TRBD2. The J segment lost 4 bases and the V segment lost 0 bases, leaving 11 bases of the junction unmatched. Germline V gives CDR1 SGHDN, CDR2 FVKESK. This CDR3 is 19 amino acids long. As DNA, the CDR3 is TGTGCCAGCAGCCAAGATGTCTCTGGGACTAGCGGAAAGTACAATGAGCAGTTCTTC. It codes for CASSQDVSGTSGKYNEQFF.

The gene calls are TRBV18 and TRBJ2-1; D might be TRBD1 (6 bases). Germline V gene sequence: CDR1 KGHSH, CDR2 LQKENI. The CDR3 is made up of 14 amino acids. V lost 0 bases and J 5 bases, leaving 8 bases between the germline ends. The CDR3 sequence: CASSPPDRNNEQFF. The DNA for the CDR3 is TGTGCCAGCTCACCACCGGACAGAAACAATGAGCAGTTCTTC.

V gene TRBV28 combines with J gene TRBJ2-1, with D perhaps TRBD2 (5 bases). V shed 7 bases and J shed 0 bases, with 13 bases lying between them. Germline V gene sequence: CDR1 MDHEN, CDR2 SYDVKM. The CDR3 sequence is 15 residues long. The CDR3 region has the DNA TGTGCCAGCACCAAGGACTGGATCTCCTACAATGAGCAGTTCTTC. Its translation: CASTKDWISYNEQFF.

The gene calls are TRBV7-9 and TRBJ2-7; a weak D match, TRBD2 (6 bases). This CDR3 is 13 amino acids long. Trimming stripped 8 bases from V and 9 bases from J, with 20 bases between. The germline V gene has CDR1 SEHNR and CDR2 FQNEAQ (reference sequence). CDR3 bases: TGTGCCAGCTCTCATGCGGGAACGGGTTGGCAGTACTTC. It is translated as CASSHAGTGWQYF.

The CDR3 sequence: CASSRQGHSTDTQYF. The CDR3 coding sequence is TGTGCCAGTAGTAGACAGGGCCACAGCACAGATACGCAGTATTTT. This sequence joins TRBV19 and TRBJ2-3; 7 bases line up with TRBD1. This CDR3 contains 15 residues. Trimming took 4 bases from V and 0 from J; bases not matched to a gene: 4. Germline loops: CDR1 LNHDA, CDR2 SQIVND (reference sequence).

About this clone: This sample includes further DNA sequences coding for the same CDR3. The chain is built from TRBV5-1 and TRBJ2-7, with D uncertain. CDR3 length: 13 residues. The V end lost 0 bases, the J end lost 3 bases, and 7 bases lay between the germline ends. The V gene's germline CDR1 is SGHRS and CDR2 YFSETQ. CDR3 sequence: CASSLGKNYEQYF. CDR3 nucleotides: TGCGCCAGCAGCTTGGGGAAGAACTACGAGCAGTACTTC.

Of note for this clone: Other DNA sequences in this specimen translate into the identical CDR3. The chain uses TRBV6-5 and TRBJ1-5; perhaps TRBD1 as D (5 bases). V was cut by 4 bases and J by 4 bases, with 5 bases left in between. This CDR3 contains 12 residues. CDR1 MNHEY and CDR2 SVGAGI come from the germline V gene. In DNA, the CDR3 is TGTGCCAGCAGTTCAGGGAATCAGCCCCAGCATTTT. Translation: CASSSGNQPQHF.

The chain combines TRBV5-1 with TRBJ2-7; 10 nucleotides agree with TRBD2. The germline CDR1 and CDR2 sequences are SGHRS and YFSETQ. Trimming cost V 0 bases and J 4 bases; bases outside gene matches: 16. The CDR3 consists of 19 residues. The CDR3 bases are TGCGCCAGCAGCTTGGGAGGTCCCGGTGTACTAGCGGGGACTTACGAGCAGTACTTC. Translation: CASSLGGPGVLAGTYEQYF.

This chain uses TRBV5-1 with TRBJ2-7; no clear D. The CDR3 contains 14 residues. CDR1 is SGHRS, CDR2 YFSETQ, per germline. V was trimmed by 4 bases and J by 0 bases, leaving 11 bases between them. CDR3 nucleotide sequence: TGCGCCAGCAGCCCCTTACCCCCCTCCTACGAGCAGTACTTC. Translated, it gives CASSPLPPSYEQYF.

The chain combines TRBV28 with TRBJ2-6; maybe TRBD2 (5 bases). The CDR3 has 17 amino acids. V lost 8 bases and J 2 bases, leaving 19 bases between the germline ends. The germline V gene encodes CDR1 MDHEN and CDR2 SYDVKM. Here the CDR3 reads CASQGWSGFPGANVLTF. CDR3 coding DNA: TGTGCCAGCCAAGGGTGGTCGGGATTCCCTGGGGCCAACGTCCTGACTTTC.

The rearrangement joins TRBV7-9 to TRBJ1-5, with 7 bases matching TRBD1. This CDR3 comprises 16 residues. V was pared by 5 bases and J by 3 bases, with 10 bases of the junction left unmatched. Germline CDR1 reads SEHNR; CDR2 reads FQNEAQ (reference sequence). In DNA, the CDR3 is TGTGCCAGCAGCACCCACTTTGGGACAGACAATCAGCCCCAGCATTTT. Protein: CASSTHFGTDNQPQHF.

J is TRBJ2-2 and V is TRBV11-2, with a possible D match to TRBD1 (6 bases). Germline CDR1 reads SGHAT; CDR2 reads FQNNGV. The CDR3 runs to 16 residues. The V end lost 7 bases, the J end lost 2 bases, and 17 bases lay between the germline ends. The CDR3 spells CASTSEAGDNTGELFF. DNA of the CDR3: TGTGCCAGCACCTCAGAGGCAGGGGATAACACCGGGGAGCTGTTTTTT.

This chain connects TRBV5-5 to TRBJ2-4; 10 bases align to TRBD2. After removal of 6 bases from V and 4 bases from J, the junction contained 16 bases not matched to a gene. CDR1 and CDR2 (germline): SGHKS, YYEKEE (reference sequence). The CDR3 loop spans 18 amino acids. CDR3 residues: CASTPRASASGGKNIQYF. DNA for the CDR3: TGTGCCAGCACCCCGAGGGCCTCGGCTAGCGGGGGAAAAAACATTCAGTACTTC.

The chain has TRBV10-3 and TRBJ1-1, with D uncertain. The CDR3 is 12 amino acids. Looked up from germline, CDR1 is ENHRY and CDR2 is SYGVKD. Deletions cut 5 bases from V and 1 base from J, with 5 bases between. CDR3 coding DNA: TGTGCCATCAGTTATACGAACACTGAAGCTTTCTTT. This encodes CAISYTNTEAFF.